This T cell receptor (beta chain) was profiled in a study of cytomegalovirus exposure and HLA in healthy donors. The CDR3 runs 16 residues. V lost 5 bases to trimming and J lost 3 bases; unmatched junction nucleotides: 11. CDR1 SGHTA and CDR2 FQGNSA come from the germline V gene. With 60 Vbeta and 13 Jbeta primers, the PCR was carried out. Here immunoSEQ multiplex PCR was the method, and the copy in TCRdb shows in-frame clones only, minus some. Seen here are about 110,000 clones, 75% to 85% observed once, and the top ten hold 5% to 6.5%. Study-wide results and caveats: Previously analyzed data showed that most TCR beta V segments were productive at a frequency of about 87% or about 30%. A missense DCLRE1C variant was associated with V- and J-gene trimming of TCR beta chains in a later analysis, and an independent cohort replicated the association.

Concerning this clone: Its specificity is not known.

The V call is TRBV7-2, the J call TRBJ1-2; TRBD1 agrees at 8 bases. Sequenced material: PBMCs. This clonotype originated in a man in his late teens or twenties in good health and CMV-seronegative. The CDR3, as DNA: TGTGCCAGCAGCCTCAGGGGAGGACAGGGTGACTATGGCTACACCTTC. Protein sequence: CASSLRGGQGDYGYTF.